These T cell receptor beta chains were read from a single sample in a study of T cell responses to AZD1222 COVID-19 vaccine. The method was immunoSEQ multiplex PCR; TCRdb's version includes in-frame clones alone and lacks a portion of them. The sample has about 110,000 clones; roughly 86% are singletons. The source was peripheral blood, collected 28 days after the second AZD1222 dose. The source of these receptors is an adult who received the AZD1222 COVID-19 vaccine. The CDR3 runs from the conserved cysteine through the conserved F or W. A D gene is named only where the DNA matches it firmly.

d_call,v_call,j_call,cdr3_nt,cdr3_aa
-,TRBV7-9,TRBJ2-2,TGTGCCAGCCCGGGTCCGAACACCGGGGAGCTGTTTTTT,CASPGPNTGELFF
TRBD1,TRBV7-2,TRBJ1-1,TGTGCCAGCAGCACGGGACAGGGTAAGGGGGAAGCTTTCTTT,CASSTGQGKGEAFF
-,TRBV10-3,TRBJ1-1,TGTGCCATAGAACAGATCATGAACACTGAAGCTTTCTTT,CAIEQIMNTEAFF
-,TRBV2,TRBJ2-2,TGTGCCAGCAGTGATCTGGGGGGTCGGGGATACACCGGGGAGCTGTTTTTT,CASSDLGGRGYTGELFF
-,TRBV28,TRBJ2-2,TGTGCCAACCGGACGAACACCGGGGAGCTGTTTTTT,CANRTNTGELFF
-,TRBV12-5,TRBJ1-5,TGTGCTAGTGGTTTGGATAATCAGCCCCAGCATTTT,CASGLDNQPQHF
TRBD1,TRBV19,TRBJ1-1,TGTGCCAGTAGTATAGTAGGGGGCGGGAGGACTGAAGCTTTCTTT,CASSIVGGGRTEAFF
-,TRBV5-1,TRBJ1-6,TGCGCCAGCACCCGGTACCCATCCGATAATTCACCCCTCCACTTT,CASTRYPSDNSPLHF
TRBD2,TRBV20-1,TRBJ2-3,TGCAGTGCTAGTATATCGCCCGGACTAGCGGGGGGGCAGGGCACAGATACGCAGTATTTT,CSASISPGLAGGQGTDTQYF
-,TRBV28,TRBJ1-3,TGTGCCAGCAGTTTTCAAGGCTCTGGAAACACCATATATTTT,CASSFQGSGNTIYF
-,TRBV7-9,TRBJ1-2,TGTGCCAGCAGCTTAGGACTCCAGGACGGCTACACCTTC,CASSLGLQDGYTF
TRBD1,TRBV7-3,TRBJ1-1,TGTGCCAGCAGCAAAGGACAGGTGAACACTGAAGCTTTCTTT,CASSKGQVNTEAFF
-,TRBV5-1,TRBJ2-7,TGCGCCAGCAGCTTGGGGGTTGACAGGAACGGCTACGAGCAGTACTTC,CASSLGVDRNGYEQYF
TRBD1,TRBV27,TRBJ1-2,TGTGCCAGCAGTCTCGACAGGGACTATGGCTACACCTTC,CASSLDRDYGYTF
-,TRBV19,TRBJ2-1,TGTGCCAGTAGTAACAGGGTAAGCTCCTACAATGAGCAGTTCTTC,CASSNRVSSYNEQFF
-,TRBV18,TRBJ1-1,TGTGCCAGCTCAGAACAGGGCCGGAACACTGAAGCTTTCTTT,CASSEQGRNTEAFF
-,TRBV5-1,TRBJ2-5,TGCGCCAGCAGCTCCGGCCTGTACCAAGAGACCCAGTACTTC,CASSSGLYQETQYF
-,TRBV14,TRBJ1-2,TGTGCCAGCAGCCTCTCGGGAGGAGTTGGCGGCTACACCTTC,CASSLSGGVGGYTF
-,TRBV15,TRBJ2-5,TGTGCCACCAGCGGCGTAATGATGCAAGAGACCCAGTACTTC,CATSGVMMQETQYF
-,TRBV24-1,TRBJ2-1,TGTGCCACCAGTGGGCATGCAGGGGGGCACAATGAGCAGTTCTTC,CATSGHAGGHNEQFF
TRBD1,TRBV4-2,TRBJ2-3,TGTGCCAGCAGCCCCCCGTTCCGGGACAGGGGGCGATTACAATCCGGAGGCACAGATACGCAGTATTTT,CASSPPFRDRGRLQSGGTDTQYF
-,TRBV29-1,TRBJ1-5,TGCAGCGTTGCTAGGGGAAGCAATCAGCCCCAGCATTTT,CSVARGSNQPQHF